The clone carrying this T cell receptor (beta chain) was recorded only once. This sample was taken from a study of CD4 T cells in relation to SARS-CoV-2 and coronaviruses. CDR1 is SQVTM, CDR2 ANQGSEA, per germline. The CDR3 sequence is 11 residues long. Trimming removed 4 bases at V and 4 bases at J, with 8 bases between. The data were produced by immunoSEQ multiplex PCR, yet TCRdb's version contains in-frame clones alone and is incomplete. The table has tens of thousands of clones, 80% to 90% seen once. Sequencing input: memory CD4+ T cells from PBMCs. The receptor's source is an adult with COVID-19. The J gene is TRBJ2-7, the V gene TRBV29-1; D might be TRBD1 (5 bases). The CDR3 DNA follows: TGCAGCGTTGGGACACTATACGAGCAGTACTTC. Translated: CSVGTLYEQYF.